These T cell receptor beta chains were read from a single sample in a study of Graves' ophthalmopathy and Graves' hyperthyroidism. Each CDR3 protein gets one entry after TCRdb re-called the multiplex PCR reads with MiXCR. Here the sample spans 740,000 or so distinct CDR3 sequences, 35% to 50% being singletons. The source material was peripheral blood. These receptors all come from an adult man with Graves' ophthalmopathy. The CDR3 runs from the conserved cysteine through the conserved F or W. D genes are given only for firm matches. A row's size may be missing; if present it is once, few, many or a size class.

D gene	V gene	J gene	clone size	CDR3 protein	CDR3 DNA
-	TRBV25-1	TRBJ1-2	-	CASSAGLARSGDGYTF	TGTGCCAGCTCAGCGGGACTAGCGCGCTCCGGGGATGGCTACACCTTC
-	TRBV10-3	TRBJ2-7	few	CASRPDGGRFTKQYF	TGTGCCAGCAGACCCGACGGCGGCCGTTTTACGAAGCAGTACTTC
TRBD1	TRBV9	TRBJ1-2	-	CASSPRMDRGSAGYTF	TGTGCCAGCAGCCCCCGTATGGACAGGGGATCCGCTGGCTACACCTTC
TRBD1	TRBV2	TRBJ2-2	many	CATGQDLDTGELFF	TGTGCCACAGGACAGGATTTGGACACCGGGGAGCTGTTTTTT
TRBD2	TRBV19	TRBJ2-7	-	CASSFLLTSGSTYEQYF	TGTGCCAGTAGTTTCCTATTGACTAGCGGGTCGACCTACGAGCAGTACTTC
-	TRBV2	TRBJ1-1	few	CASKGTPSWMNTEAFF	TGTGCCAGCAAAGGGACTCCATCGTGGATGAACACTGAAGCTTTCTTT
-	TRBV11-2	TRBJ2-7	few	CASSLGPGGGSYEQYF	TGTGCCAGCAGCTTAGGCCCTGGAGGGGGCTCCTACGAGCAGTACTTC
-	TRBV12-3/TRBV12-4	TRBJ1-5	many	CASSPGGRFNQPQHF	TGTGCCAGCAGTCCCGGGGGGCGCTTCAATCAGCCCCAGCATTTT
TRBD1	TRBV28	TRBJ2-7	-	CASDRGDEQYF	TGTGCCTCGGACAGGGGGGACGAGCAGTACTTC
-	TRBV7-6	TRBJ2-7	-	CASSPVRGVEQYF	TGTGCCAGCAGCCCGGTCCGGGGAGTCGAGCAGTACTTC
-	TRBV9	TRBJ1-6	many	CASSPEGLSPLHF	TGTGCCAGCAGCCCCGAAGGCCTTTCACCCCTCCACTTT
TRBD1	TRBV7-2	TRBJ1-2	few	CASSWGQELNYGYTF	TGTGCCAGCAGCTGGGGACAGGAGCTAAACTATGGCTACACCTTC
TRBD1	TRBV2	TRBJ1-2	-	CASSYRGHRQGAGGYGYTF	TGTGCCAGCAGTTATAGGGGACACCGACAGGGGGCAGGGGGCTATGGCTACACCTTC
-	TRBV24-1	TRBJ1-1	few	CATKEGGNEAFF	TGTGCCACCAAAGAGGGTGGGAATGAAGCTTTCTTT
TRBD1	TRBV7-8	TRBJ1-5	-	CAWRETGSSNQPQHF	TGTGCCTGGAGGGAGACAGGGTCCAGCAATCAGCCCCAGCATTTT
TRBD1	TRBV29-1	TRBJ2-2	few	CSVDSQGAGGELFF	TGCAGCGTTGATTCCCAGGGGGCTGGAGGGGAGCTGTTTTTT
TRBD2	TRBV10-3	TRBJ2-5	-	CAISEPVGLAGVETQYF	TGTGCCATCAGTGAGCCCGTCGGACTAGCGGGAGTGGAGACCCAGTACTTC
-	TRBV7-8	TRBJ2-5	-	CASSLVQPGETQYF	TGTGCCAGCAGCTTAGTGCAGCCGGGGGAGACCCAGTACTTC
-	TRBV7-9	TRBJ2-5	-	CASDGGWQETQYF	TGTGCCAGCGATGGGGGGTGGCAAGAGACCCAGTACTTC
TRBD1	TRBV7-4	TRBJ2-5	-	CASSRRDSIQETQYF	TGTGCCAGCTCACGCCGGGACAGCATTCAAGAGACCCAGTACTTC
-	TRBV11-2	TRBJ2-7	-	CASSLYRSYEQYF	TGTGCCAGCAGCTTATACAGATCCTACGAGCAGTACTTC
-	TRBV4-1	TRBJ1-5	-	CASSQGQMNQPQHF	TGCGCCAGCAGCCAAGGACAGATGAATCAGCCCCAGCATTTT
-	TRBV28	TRBJ1-5	-	CASSTRGYSNQPQHF	TGTGCCAGCAGTACCAGGGGATATAGCAATCAGCCCCAGCATTTT
TRBD2	TRBV7-9	TRBJ2-5	-	CASSLRLAGQETQYF	TGTGCCAGCAGCTTAAGGCTAGCGGGGCAAGAGACCCAGTACTTC
-	TRBV6-6	TRBJ2-5	-	CASSYGAELFETQYF	TGTGCCAGCAGTTACGGGGCAGAGCTGTTCGAGACCCAGTACTTC
-	TRBV25-1	TRBJ1-1	-	CASSDSAENLNTEAFF	TGTGCCAGCAGTGATAGTGCCGAGAACCTGAACACTGAAGCTTTCTTT
-	TRBV19	TRBJ1-1	few	CASSTAWGVNTEAFF	TGTGCCAGTAGTACCGCATGGGGAGTGAACACTGAAGCTTTCTTT
-	TRBV10-3	TRBJ1-6	-	CASRPYSPLHF	TGTGCCAGCAGGCCTTATTCACCCCTCCACTTT
-	TRBV9	TRBJ2-7	-	CASSQDWQGTYEQYF	TGTGCCAGCAGCCAAGATTGGCAGGGGACTTACGAGCAGTACTTC
TRBD2	TRBV2	TRBJ2-5	few	CASSPVAGGYQETQYF	TGTGCCAGCAGTCCCGTAGCGGGAGGGTACCAAGAGACCCAGTACTTC
TRBD1	TRBV11-2	TRBJ2-7	few	CASSVGTATYEQYF	TGTGCCAGCAGCGTAGGGACAGCTACCTACGAGCAGTACTTC
-	TRBV7-2	TRBJ1-3	-	CASSLVGEEPGNTIYF	TGTGCCAGCAGCTTAGTCGGGGAGGAACCTGGAAACACCATATATTTT
-	TRBV2	TRBJ1-2	many	CASSGGAGYTF	TGTGCCAGCAGTGGAGGGGCTGGCTACACCTTC
TRBD2	TRBV25-1	TRBJ2-6	-	CASSSLAGVSTGANVLTF	TGTGCCAGCAGCTCCTTAGCGGGAGTTAGTACTGGGGCCAACGTCCTGACTTTC
-	TRBV10-3	TRBJ2-7	-	CAWTAEGQGLHEQYF	TGTGCCTGGACCGCTGAGGGGCAGGGGTTGCACGAGCAGTACTTC
TRBD1	TRBV7-3	TRBJ2-7	few	CASSFFPGQGYEQYF	TGTGCCAGCAGCTTTTTTCCGGGACAGGGCTACGAGCAGTACTTC
-	TRBV7-9	TRBJ2-7	many	CASSPRVRYEQYF	TGTGCCAGCAGCCCCCGCGTGCGATACGAGCAGTACTTC
-	TRBV5-5	TRBJ1-5	few	CASSLLFSQPQHF	TGTGCCAGCAGCTTGCTTTTTAGTCAGCCCCAGCATTTT
TRBD2	TRBV7-6	TRBJ2-5	-	CASSYVGLLKETQYF	TGTGCCAGCAGCTACGTGGGACTACTCAAAGAGACCCAGTACTTC
-	TRBV19	TRBJ2-2	-	CASSSVGGGELFF	TGTGCCAGTAGTTCTGTGGGCGGCGGGGAGCTGTTTTTT
TRBD1	TRBV7-8	TRBJ1-5	many	CASSLGDRKNQPQHF	TGTGCCAGCAGCTTAGGGGACAGGAAGAATCAGCCCCAGCATTTT
TRBD1	TRBV15	TRBJ1-2	-	CATSRDQTGGEGYTF	TGTGCCACCAGCAGAGATCAAACAGGGGGCGAAGGCTACACCTTC
-	TRBV4-2	TRBJ1-6	few	CASSQDPTGPNSPLHF	TGTGCCAGCAGCCAGGATCCGACAGGACCCAATTCACCCCTCCACTTT
TRBD1	TRBV28	TRBJ2-7	few	CASSAPGQGDYEQYF	TGTGCCAGCAGTGCCCCGGGACAGGGTGACTACGAGCAGTACTTC
-	TRBV20-1	TRBJ1-5	many	CSVGGMDSNQPQHF	TGCAGTGTCGGAGGGATGGACAGCAATCAGCCCCAGCATTTT
-	TRBV7-2	TRBJ1-5	few	CASSLDGANQPQHF	TGTGCCAGCAGCTTAGACGGCGCCAATCAGCCCCAGCATTTT
TRBD1	TRBV29-1	TRBJ1-2	many	CSVEGGQGVSNYGYTF	TGCAGCGTTGAAGGGGGACAGGGGGTATCGAACTATGGCTACACCTTC
-	TRBV20-1	TRBJ1-1	-	CSANRAGAGAFF	TGCAGTGCTAATCGGGCGGGGGCGGGAGCTTTCTTT
TRBD1	TRBV15	TRBJ1-4	-	CATSRTGAGDEKLFF	TGTGCCACCAGCAGAACAGGGGCAGGTGACGAAAAACTGTTTTTT
-	TRBV29-1	TRBJ2-7	-	CSVESDANSYVQYF	TGCAGCGTTGAATCTGACGCTAACTCCTACGTGCAGTACTTC
TRBD1	TRBV20-1	TRBJ1-3	-	CSAPGQGQVNSGNTIYF	TGCAGTGCTCCAGGACAGGGGCAAGTTAACTCTGGAAACACCATATATTTT
-	TRBV20-1	TRBJ2-2	-	CSALAPLNTGELFF	TGCAGTGCTTTAGCCCCCCTAAACACCGGGGAGCTGTTTTTT
-	TRBV29-1	TRBJ2-7	-	CSAESGLYEQYF	TGCAGCGCCGAATCAGGCCTCTACGAGCAGTACTTC
-	TRBV7-2	TRBJ1-1	-	CASSPNSRANTGAFF	TGCGCCAGCAGCCCCAACAGCCGAGCGAACACTGGAGCTTTCTTT
-	TRBV9	TRBJ2-7	-	CASSVLHGGLNEQYF	TGTGCCAGCAGCGTTTTACACGGGGGATTGAACGAGCAGTACTTC
-	TRBV10-3	TRBJ2-7	-	CAISARAFDGYEQYF	TGTGCCATCAGTGCTAGAGCTTTTGACGGCTACGAGCAGTACTTC
-	TRBV19	TRBJ1-1	many	CASTGPRFEAFF	TGTGCCAGTACAGGTCCGAGATTTGAAGCTTTCTTT
-	TRBV2	TRBJ1-1	many	CATDMNTEAFF	TGTGCCACCGATATGAACACTGAAGCTTTCTTT